The TCR beta chain under discussion was sequenced for a study of blood T cell repertoires in COVID-19. Germline values: CDR1 LGHDT, CDR2 YNNKEL (reference sequence). V was clipped by 4 bases and J by 3 bases; unmatched bases: 5. CDR3 length equals 15 residues. Clones were read by immunoSEQ multiplex PCR, and TCRdb kept only the in-frame ones, dropping some. The sample lists roughly 200,000 clones, around 90% occurring once. This chain connects TRBV3-1 (or the pseudogene TRBV3-2) to TRBJ2-7, with 11 bases aligning to TRBD2. The receptor comes from a man in his fifties or sixties with acute or convalescent COVID-19. The sequencing sample was made of peripheral blood. The CDR3 here is CASSPLAGGGYEQYF. The DNA of the CDR3 is TGTGCCAGCAGCCCCCTAGCGGGGGGTGGCTACGAGCAGTACTTC.